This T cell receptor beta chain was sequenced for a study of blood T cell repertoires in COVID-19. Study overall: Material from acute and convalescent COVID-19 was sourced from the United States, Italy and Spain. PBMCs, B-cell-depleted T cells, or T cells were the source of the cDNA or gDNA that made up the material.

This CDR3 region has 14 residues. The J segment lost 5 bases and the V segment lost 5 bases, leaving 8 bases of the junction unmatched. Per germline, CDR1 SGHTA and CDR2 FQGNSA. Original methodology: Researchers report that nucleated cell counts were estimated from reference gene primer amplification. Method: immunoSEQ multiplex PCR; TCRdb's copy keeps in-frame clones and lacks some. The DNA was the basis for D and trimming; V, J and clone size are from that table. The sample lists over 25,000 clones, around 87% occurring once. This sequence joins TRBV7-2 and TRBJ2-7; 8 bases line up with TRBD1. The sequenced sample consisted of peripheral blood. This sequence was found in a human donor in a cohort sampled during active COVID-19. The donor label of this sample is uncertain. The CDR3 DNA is TGTGCCAGCAGCCCCCGGGACAGGACCCACGAGCAGTACTTC. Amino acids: CASSPRDRTHEQYF.